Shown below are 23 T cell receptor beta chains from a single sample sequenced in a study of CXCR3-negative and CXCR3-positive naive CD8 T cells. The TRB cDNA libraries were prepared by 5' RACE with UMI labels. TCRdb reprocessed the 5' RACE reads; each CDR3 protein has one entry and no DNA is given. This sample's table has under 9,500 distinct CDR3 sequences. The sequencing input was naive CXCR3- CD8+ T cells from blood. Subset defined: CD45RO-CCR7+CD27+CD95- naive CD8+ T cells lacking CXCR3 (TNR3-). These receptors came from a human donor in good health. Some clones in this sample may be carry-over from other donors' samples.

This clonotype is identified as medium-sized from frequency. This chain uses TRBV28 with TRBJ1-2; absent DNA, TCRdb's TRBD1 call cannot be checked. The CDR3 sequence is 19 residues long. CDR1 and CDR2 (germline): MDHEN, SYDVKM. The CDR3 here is CASSSPGQGAGDSNYGYTF.

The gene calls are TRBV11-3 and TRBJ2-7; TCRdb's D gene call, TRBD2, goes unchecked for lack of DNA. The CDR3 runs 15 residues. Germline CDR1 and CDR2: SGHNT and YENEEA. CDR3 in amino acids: CASSLGRGSSYEQYF.

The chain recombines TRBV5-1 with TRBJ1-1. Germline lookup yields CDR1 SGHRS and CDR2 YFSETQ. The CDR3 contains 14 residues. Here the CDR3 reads CASSLEDGNTEAFF.

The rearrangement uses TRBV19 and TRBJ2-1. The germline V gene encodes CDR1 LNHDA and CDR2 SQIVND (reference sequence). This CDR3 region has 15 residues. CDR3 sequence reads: CASSLSGSSYNEQFF.

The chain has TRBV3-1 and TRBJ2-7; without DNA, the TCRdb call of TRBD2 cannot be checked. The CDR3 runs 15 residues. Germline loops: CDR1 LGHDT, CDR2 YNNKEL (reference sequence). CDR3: CASSQSTSGIFEQYF.

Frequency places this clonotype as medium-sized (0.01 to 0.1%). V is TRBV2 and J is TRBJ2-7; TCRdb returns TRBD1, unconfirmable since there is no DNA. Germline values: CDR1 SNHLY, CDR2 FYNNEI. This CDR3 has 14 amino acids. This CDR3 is CASRGDRGPYEQYF. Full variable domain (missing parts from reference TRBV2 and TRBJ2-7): EPEVTQTPSHQVTQMGQEVILRCVPISNHLYFYWYRQILGQKVEFLVSFYNNEISEKSEIFDDQFSVERPDGSNFTLKIRSTKLEDSAMYFCASRGDRGPYEQYFGPGTRLTVT.

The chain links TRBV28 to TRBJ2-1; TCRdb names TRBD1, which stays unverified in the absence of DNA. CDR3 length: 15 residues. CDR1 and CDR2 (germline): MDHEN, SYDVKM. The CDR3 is CASSQRTAVYNEQFF.

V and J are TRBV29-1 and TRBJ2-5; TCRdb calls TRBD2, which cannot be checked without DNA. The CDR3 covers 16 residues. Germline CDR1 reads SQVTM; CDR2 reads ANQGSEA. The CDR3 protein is CSVGGTSGRVLETQYF.

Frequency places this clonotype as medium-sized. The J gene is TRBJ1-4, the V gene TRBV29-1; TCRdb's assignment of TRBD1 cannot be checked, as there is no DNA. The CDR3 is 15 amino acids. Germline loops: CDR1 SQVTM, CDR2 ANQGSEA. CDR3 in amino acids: CSVEEQWGQAEKLFF.

CDR3: CASSYSEGNQPQHF. V is TRBV6-5 and J is TRBJ1-5. CDR1 MNHEY and CDR2 SVGAGI come from the germline V gene. The CDR3 consists of 14 residues.

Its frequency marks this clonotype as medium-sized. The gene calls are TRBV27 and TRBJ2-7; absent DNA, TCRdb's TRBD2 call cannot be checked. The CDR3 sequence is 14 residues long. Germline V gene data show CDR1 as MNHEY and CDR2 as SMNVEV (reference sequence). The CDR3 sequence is CASGLAGPAYEQYF.

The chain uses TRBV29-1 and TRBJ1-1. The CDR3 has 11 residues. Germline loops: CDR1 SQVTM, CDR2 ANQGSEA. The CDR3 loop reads CSVWVGPEAFF.

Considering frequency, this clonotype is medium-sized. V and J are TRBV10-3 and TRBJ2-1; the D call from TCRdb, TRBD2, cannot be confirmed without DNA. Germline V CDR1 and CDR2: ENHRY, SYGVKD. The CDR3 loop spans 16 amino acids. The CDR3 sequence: CAISEAGLAGSNEQFF.

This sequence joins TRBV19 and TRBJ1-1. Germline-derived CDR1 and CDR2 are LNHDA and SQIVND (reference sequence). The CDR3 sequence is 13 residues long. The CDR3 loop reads CASSMEGSTRSFF.

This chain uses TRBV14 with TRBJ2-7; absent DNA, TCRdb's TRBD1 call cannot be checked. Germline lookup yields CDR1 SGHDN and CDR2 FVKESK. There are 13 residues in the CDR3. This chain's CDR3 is CASSQGWGAEQYF.

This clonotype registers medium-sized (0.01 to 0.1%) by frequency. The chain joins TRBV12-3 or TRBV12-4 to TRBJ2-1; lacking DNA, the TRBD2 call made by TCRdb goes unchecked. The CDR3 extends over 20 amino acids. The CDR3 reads CASSQDSGGWTSGRPNEQFF.

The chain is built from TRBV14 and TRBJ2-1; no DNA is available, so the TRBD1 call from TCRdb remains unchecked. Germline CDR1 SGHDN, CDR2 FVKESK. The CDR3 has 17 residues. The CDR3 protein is CASSPLGGRLAYNEQFF.

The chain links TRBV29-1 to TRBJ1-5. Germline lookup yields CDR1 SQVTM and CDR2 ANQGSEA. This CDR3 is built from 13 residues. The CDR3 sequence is CSVVLGEGQPQHF. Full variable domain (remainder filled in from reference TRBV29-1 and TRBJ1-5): SAVISQKPSRDICQRGTSLTIQCQVDSQVTMMFWYRQQPGQSLTLIATANQGSEATYESGFVIDKFPISRPNLTFSTLTVSNMSPEDSSIYLCSVVLGEGQPQHFGDGTRLSIL.

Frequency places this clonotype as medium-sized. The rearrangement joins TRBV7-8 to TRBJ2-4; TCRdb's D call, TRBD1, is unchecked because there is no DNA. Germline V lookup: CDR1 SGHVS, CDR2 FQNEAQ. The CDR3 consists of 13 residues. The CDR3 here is CASRSRDQNIQYF.

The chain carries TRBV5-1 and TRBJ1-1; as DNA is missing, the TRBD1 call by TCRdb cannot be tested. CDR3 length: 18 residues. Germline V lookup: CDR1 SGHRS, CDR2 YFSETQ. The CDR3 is CASSYLGGGPGRNTEAFF. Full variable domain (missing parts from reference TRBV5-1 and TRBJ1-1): KAGVTQTPRYLIKTRGQQVTLSCSPISGHRSVSWYQQTPGQGLQFLFEYFSETQRNKGNFPGRFSGRQFSNSRSEMNVSTLELGDSALYLCASSYLGGGPGRNTEAFFGQGTRLTVV.

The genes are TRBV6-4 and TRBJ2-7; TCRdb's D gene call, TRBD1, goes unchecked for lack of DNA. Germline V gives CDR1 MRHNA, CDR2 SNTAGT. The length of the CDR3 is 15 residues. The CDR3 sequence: CASSQEGGLKNEQYF.

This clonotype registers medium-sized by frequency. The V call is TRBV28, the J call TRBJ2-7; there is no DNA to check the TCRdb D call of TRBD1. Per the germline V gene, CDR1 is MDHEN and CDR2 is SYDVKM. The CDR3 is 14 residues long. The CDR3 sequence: CASSDGTGDYEQYF. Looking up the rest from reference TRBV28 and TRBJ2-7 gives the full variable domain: DVKVTQSSRYLVKRTGEKVFLECVQDMDHENMFWYRQDPGLGLRLIYFSYDVKMKEKGDIPEGYSVSREKKERFSLILESASTNQTSMYLCASSDGTGDYEQYFGPGTRLTVT.

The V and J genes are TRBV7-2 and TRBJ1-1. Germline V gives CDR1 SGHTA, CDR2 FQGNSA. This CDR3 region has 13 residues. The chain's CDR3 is CASSLFFRTEAFF.